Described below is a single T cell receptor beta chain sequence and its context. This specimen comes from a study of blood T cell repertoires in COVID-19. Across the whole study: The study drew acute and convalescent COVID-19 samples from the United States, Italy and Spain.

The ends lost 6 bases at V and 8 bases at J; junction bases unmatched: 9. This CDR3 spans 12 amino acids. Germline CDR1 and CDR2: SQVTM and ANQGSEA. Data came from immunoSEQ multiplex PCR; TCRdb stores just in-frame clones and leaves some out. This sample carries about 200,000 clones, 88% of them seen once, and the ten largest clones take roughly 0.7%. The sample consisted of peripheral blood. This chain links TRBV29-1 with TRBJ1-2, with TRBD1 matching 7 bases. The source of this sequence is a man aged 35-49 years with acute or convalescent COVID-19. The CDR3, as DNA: TGCAGCGTCCTCAGGGGGGAAGGAGGCTACACCTTC. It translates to CSVLRGEGGYTF.